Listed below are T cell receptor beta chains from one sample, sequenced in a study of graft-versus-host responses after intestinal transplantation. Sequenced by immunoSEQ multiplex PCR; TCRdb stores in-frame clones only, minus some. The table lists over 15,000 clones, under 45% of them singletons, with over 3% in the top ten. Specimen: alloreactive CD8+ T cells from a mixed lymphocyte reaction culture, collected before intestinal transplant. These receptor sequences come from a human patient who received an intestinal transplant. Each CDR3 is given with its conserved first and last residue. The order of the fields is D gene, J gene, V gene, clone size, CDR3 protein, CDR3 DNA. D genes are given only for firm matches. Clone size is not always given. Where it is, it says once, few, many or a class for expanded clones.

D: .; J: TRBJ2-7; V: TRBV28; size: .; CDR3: CASSTSLDRGWSGSPYEQYF; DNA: TGTGCCAGCAGCACCAGCCTTGACAGGGGCTGGAGCGGGAGCCCCTACGAGCAGTACTTC
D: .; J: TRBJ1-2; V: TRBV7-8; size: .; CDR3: CASSLGARGGYTF; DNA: TGTGCCAGCAGCTTAGGGGCCCGAGGGGGCTACACCTTC
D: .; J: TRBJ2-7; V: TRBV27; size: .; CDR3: CASSPNGPLIEQYF; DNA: TGCGCCAGCAGTCCCAATGGACCTTTAATCGAGCAGTACTTC
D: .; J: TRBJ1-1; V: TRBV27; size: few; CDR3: CASSLVGNTEAFF; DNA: TGTGCCAGCAGTTTAGTGGGGAACACTGAAGCTTTCTTT
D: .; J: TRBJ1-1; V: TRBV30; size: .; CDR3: CAWSVRGGVEAFF; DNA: TGTGCCTGGAGTGTACGGGGGGGAGTTGAAGCTTTCTTT
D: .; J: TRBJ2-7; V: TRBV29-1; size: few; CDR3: CSVELGDHSYEQYF; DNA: TGCAGCGTTGAACTCGGGGATCACTCCTACGAGCAGTACTTC
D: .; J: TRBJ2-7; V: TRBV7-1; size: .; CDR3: CASQPGTIYEQYF; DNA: TGTGCCAGCCAACCCGGGACAATCTACGAGCAGTACTTC
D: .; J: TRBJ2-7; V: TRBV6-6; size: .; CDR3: CASSPFGEIDDEQYF; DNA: TGTGCCAGCAGCCCCTTCGGGGAGATCGATGACGAGCAGTACTTC
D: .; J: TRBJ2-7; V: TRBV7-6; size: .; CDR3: CASSLGAGGEQYF; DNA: TGTGCCAGCAGCTTAGGGGCAGGGGGGGAGCAGTACTTC
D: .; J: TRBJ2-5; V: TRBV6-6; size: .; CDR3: CASSYFGTTETQYF; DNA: TGTGCCAGCAGTTACTTTGGGACGACGGAGACCCAGTACTTC
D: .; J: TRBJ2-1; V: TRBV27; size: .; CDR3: CASSLALGTHNEQFF; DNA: TGTGCCAGCAGTTTGGCGCTAGGTACGCACAATGAGCAGTTCTTC
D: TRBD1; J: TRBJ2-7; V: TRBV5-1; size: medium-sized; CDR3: CASSLGQGSYEQYF; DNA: TGCGCCAGCAGCTTGGGACAGGGCTCCTACGAGCAGTACTTC
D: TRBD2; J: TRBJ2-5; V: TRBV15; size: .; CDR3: CATSRLPRGGETQYF; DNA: TGTGCCACCAGCAGGCTACCGAGGGGAGGGGAGACCCAGTACTTC
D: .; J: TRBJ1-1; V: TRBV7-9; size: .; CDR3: CASSLYPAAMNTEAFF; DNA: TGTGCCAGCAGCTTATATCCTGCAGCCATGAACACTGAAGCTTTCTTT
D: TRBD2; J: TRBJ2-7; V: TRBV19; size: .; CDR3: CASRPGGGAPLPYEQYF; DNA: TGTGCCAGTAGGCCGGGGGGGGGCGCACCCCTTCCCTACGAGCAGTACTTC
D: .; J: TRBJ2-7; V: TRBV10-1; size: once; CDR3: CASSESGSSYEQYF; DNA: TGCGCTAGCAGTGAGTCTGGGAGCTCCTACGAGCAGTACTTC
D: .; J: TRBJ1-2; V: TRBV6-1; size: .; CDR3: CASSEQGPIYGYTF; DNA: TGTGCCAGCAGTGAACAGGGCCCAATATATGGCTACACCTTC
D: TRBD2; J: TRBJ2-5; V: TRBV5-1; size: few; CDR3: CASSLAGGSASETQYF; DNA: TGCGCCAGCAGCTTGGCCGGCGGGAGTGCGTCGGAGACCCAGTACTTC
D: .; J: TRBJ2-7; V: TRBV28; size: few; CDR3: CASSPSGDYEQYF; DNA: TGTGCCAGCAGCCCGTCGGGGGACTACGAGCAGTACTTC
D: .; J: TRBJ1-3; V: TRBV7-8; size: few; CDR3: CASSLQRAGFGGNTIYF; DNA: TGTGCCAGCAGCTTACAGAGGGCAGGGTTCGGTGGAAACACCATATATTTT
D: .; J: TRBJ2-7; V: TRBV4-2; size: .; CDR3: CASSQEEQGGIYEQYF; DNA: TGTGCCAGCAGCCAAGAGGAACAAGGGGGAATCTACGAGCAGTACTTC
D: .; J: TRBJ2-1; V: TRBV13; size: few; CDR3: CASSLWGYNEQFF; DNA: TGTGCCAGCAGCTTATGGGGCTACAATGAGCAGTTCTTC
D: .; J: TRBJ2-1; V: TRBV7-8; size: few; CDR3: CASSLGSSYNEQFF; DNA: TGTGCCAGCAGCTTAGGGAGCTCCTACAATGAGCAGTTCTTC
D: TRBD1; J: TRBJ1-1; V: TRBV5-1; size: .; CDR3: CASSLGTGGNTEAFF; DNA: TGCGCCAGCAGCTTGGGGACAGGGGGGAACACTGAAGCTTTCTTT
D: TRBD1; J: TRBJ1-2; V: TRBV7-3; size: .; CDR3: CASSLQDRSFGYTF; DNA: TGTGCCAGCAGCTTACAGGACAGGTCTTTTGGCTACACCTTC
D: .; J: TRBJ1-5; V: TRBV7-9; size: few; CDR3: CASSLVGVEDQHF; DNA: TGTGCCAGCAGCTTAGTAGGGGTCGAGGACCAGCATTTT
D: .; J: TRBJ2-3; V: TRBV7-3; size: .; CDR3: CASSLRRGVFRSKISTDTQYF; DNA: TGTGCCAGCAGCTTAAGGAGGGGGGTTTTCAGGAGCAAAATAAGCACAGATACGCAGTATTTT
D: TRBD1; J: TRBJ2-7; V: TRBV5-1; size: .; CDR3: CASSFGTGGYEQYF; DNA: TGCGCCAGCAGCTTCGGGACAGGGGGATACGAGCAGTACTTC
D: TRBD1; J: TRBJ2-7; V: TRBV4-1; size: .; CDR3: CASSLPSPPMAGTGRSYEQYF; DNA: TGCGCCAGCAGCCTACCATCCCCACCAATGGCCGGGACAGGGAGATCTTACGAGCAGTACTTC
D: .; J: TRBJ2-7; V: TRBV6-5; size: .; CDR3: CASSYSGRTYEQYF; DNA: TGTGCCAGCAGTTACTCGGGCCGGACCTACGAGCAGTACTTC